What follows is one TCR beta chain and its context. This sample is part of a study of radiotherapy plus CTLA-4 blockade in lung cancer. TCRdb's table, derived via immunoSEQ multiplex PCR, lists solely in-frame clones and lacks some. The table shows 100,000 to 150,000 clones, with around 90% occurring only once. Between the trimmed V and J ends, which lost 8 bases and 0 bases, there was a span of 15 bases. This CDR3 has 15 residues. Germline CDR1 is ENHRY and CDR2 is SYGVKD. The V gene is TRBV10-3, the J gene TRBJ2-3; maybe TRBD2 (6 bases). This TCR was recovered from a human donor with non-small cell lung cancer that progressed on radiotherapy plus ipilimumab. The sequencing here drew on peripheral blood, taken from a patient treated with radiotherapy plus ipilimumab. The CDR3, as DNA: TGTGCCATCGGGCGGGATGGCTCTAGCACAGATACGCAGTATTTT. It codes for CAIGRDGSSTDTQYF.